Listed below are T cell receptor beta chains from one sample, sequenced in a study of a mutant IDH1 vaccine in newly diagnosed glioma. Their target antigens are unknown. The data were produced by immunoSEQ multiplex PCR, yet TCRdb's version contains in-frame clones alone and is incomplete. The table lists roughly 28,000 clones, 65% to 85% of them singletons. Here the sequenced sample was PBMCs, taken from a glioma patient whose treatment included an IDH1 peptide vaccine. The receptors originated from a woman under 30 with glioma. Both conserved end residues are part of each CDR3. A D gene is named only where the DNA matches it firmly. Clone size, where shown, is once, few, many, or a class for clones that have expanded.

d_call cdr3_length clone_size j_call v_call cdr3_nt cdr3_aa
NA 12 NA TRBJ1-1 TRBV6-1 TGTGCCAGCAGTGAACCCTACACTGAAGCTTTCTTT CASSEPYTEAFF
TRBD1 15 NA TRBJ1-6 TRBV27 TGTGCCAGCACCCCCTCGGGGACAGGGATATCACCCCTCCACTTT CASTPSGTGISPLHF
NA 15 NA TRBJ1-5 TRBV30 TGTGCCTGGAAATCTAAGGGGGGGGGCCCGCAGCCCCAGCATTTT CAWKSKGGGPQPQHF
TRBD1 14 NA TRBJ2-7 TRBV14 TGTGCCAGCAGCCAAGGGACAGGGCGGTACGAGCAGTACTTC CASSQGTGRYEQYF
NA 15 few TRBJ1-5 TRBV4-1 TGCGCCAGCAGCCAAGATAGCATGGGTAATCAGCCCCAGCATTTT CASSQDSMGNQPQHF
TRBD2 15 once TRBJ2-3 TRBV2 TGTGCCAGCAGTGCCCTAGCGGGAAAGGAGGATACGCAGTATTTT CASSALAGKEDTQYF
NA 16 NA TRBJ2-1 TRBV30 TGTGCCTGTCCCAACGGGTACAGTTCCCTAGCCGGGGAGCAGTTCTTC CACPNGYSSLAGEQFF
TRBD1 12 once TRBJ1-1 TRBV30 TGTGCCTGGAGTGGGGGACAGACTGAAGCTTTCTTT CAWSGGQTEAFF
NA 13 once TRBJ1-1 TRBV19 TGTGCCAGTAGAGCCGGCGGGTCCGGTGAAGCTTTCTTT CASRAGGSGEAFF
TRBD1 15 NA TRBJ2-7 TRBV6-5 TGTGCCAGCACCCTTGACAGGGGGCATAACAACGAGCAGTACTTC CASTLDRGHNNEQYF
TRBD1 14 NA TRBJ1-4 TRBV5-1 TGCGCCAGCAGCTCGGGACAGCCTAATGAAAAACTGTTTTTT CASSSGQPNEKLFF
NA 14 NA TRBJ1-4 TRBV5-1 TGCGCCAGCAGCTTGGACGCCTTTAATGAAAAACTGTTTTTT CASSLDAFNEKLFF
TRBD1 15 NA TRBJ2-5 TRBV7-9 TGTGCCAGCAGCTTAAGGACAGGGGGCAGGGAGACCCAGTACTTC CASSLRTGGRETQYF
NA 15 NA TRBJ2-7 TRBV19 TGTGCCACCTCACTGTCCCTTGGGGGGACGTACGAGCAGTACTTC CATSLSLGGTYEQYF
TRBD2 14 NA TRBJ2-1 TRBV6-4 TGTGCCAGCAGCCTTAGACTAGCAGAAAATGAGCAGTTCTTC CASSLRLAENEQFF
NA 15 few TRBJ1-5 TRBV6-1 TGTGCCAGCAAGGATCGGACACCAAGCAATCAGCCCCAGCATTTT CASKDRTPSNQPQHF
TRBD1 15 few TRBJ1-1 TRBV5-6 TGTGCCAGCACCCCATGGGACAGGATGAACACTGAAGCTTTCTTT CASTPWDRMNTEAFF
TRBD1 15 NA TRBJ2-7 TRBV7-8 TGTGCCAGCAGCTTAGCCGGACAGGGGGCTCCTTTATTAAACTTC CASSLAGQGAPLLNF
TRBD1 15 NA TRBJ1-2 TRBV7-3 TGTGCCAGCAGCCCGGAGCCCGGGACAGGTCATGGCTACACCTTC CASSPEPGTGHGYTF
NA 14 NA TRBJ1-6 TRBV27 TGTGCCAGCAGTTTCTCCAGGGCCAATTCACCCCTCCACTTT CASSFSRANSPLHF
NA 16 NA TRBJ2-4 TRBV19 TGTGCCGCGGGCGGGTCCGGGCTACTAGCCAAAAACATTCAGTACTTC CAAGGSGLLAKNIQYF
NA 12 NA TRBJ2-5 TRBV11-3 TGTGCCAGCAGCTTAGGGGGAAAGACCCAGTACTTC CASSLGGKTQYF
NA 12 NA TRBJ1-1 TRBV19 TGTGCCAGTAGCTCGGGGAACACTGAAGCTTTCTTT CASSSGNTEAFF
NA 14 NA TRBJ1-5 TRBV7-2 TGTGCCAGCAGCCCCACTGGGAGCAATCAGCCCCAGCATTTT CASSPTGSNQPQHF
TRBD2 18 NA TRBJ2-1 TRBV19 TGTGCCAGTAGTACCGGACTAGCGGGCGCCCGATGGGGCAATGAGCAGTTCTTC CASSTGLAGARWGNEQFF
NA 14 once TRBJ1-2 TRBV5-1 TGCGCCAGCAGCTTGTCAGGGGATATTGATGGCTACACCTTC CASSLSGDIDGYTF
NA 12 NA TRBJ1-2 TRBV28 TGTGCCAGCAGTTTACTAAACTATGGCTACACCTTC CASSLLNYGYTF
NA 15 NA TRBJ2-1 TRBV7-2 TGTGCCAGCAGCTTAGCGTGGGGCTCCTACAATGAGCAGTTCTTC CASSLAWGSYNEQFF
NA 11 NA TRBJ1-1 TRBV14 TGTGCCAGCAGCCAAATATCACCCGCTTTCTTT CASSQISPAFF
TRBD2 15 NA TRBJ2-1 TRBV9 TGTGCCAGCAGCGCGGTCGGGGGGGCCGGGAATGAGCAGTTCTTC CASSAVGGAGNEQFF
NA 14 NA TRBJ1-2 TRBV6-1 TGTGCCAGCAGTGAAGTGTCGGGAACCTATGGCTACACCTTC CASSEVSGTYGYTF
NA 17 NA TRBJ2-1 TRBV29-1 TGCAGCGTTGTAGGAGTCGGGGGTACGGGACCATCTTCCGAGCAGTTCTTC CSVVGVGGTGPSSEQFF